This T cell receptor beta chain is drawn from a study of identifying expanded T cells in peripheral blood. The V end lost 5 bases, the J end lost 0 bases, and 11 bases lay between the germline ends. CDR3 size: 15 residues. The germline V gene encodes CDR1 SGHTA and CDR2 FQGNSA. The repertoire was sequenced with immunoSEQ multiplex PCR; TCRdb's copy has only in-frame clones and lacks some. The sample has about 54,000 clones, about 92% seen once. The genes are TRBV7-2 and TRBJ2-1, with a possible D match to TRBD2 (6 bases). Sample: blood. This clonotype was sampled from a person between 18 and 75 years old in good health. This CDR3 reads CASSRSGFSYNEQFF. Written as DNA, the CDR3 is TGTGCCAGCAGCCGCAGCGGGTTCTCCTACAATGAGCAGTTCTTC. Using reference TRBV7-2 and TRBJ2-1 for the parts outside the CDR3, the full variable domain is GAGVSQSPSNKVTEKGKDVELRCDPISGHTALYWYRQSLGQGLEFLIYFQGNSAPDKSGLPSDRFSAERTGGSVSTLTIQRTQQEDSAVYLCASSRSGFSYNEQFFGPGTRLTVL.